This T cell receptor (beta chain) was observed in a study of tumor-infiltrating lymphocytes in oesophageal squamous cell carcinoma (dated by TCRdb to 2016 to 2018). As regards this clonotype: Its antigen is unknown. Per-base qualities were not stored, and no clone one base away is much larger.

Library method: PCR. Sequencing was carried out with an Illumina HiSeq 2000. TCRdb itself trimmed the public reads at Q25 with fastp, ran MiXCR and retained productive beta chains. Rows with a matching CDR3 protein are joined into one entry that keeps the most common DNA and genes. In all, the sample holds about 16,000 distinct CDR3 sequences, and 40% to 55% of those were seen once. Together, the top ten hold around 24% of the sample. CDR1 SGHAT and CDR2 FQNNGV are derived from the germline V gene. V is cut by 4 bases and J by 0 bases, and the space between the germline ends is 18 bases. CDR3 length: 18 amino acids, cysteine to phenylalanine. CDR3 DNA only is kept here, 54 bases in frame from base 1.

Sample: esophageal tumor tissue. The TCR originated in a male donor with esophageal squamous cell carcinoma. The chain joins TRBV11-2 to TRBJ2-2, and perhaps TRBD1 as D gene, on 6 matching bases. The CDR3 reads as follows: CASSYPPGTPSNTGELFF. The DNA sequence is TGTGCCAGCAGCTATCCTCCCGGGACACCATCGAACACCGGGGAGCTGTTTTTT.